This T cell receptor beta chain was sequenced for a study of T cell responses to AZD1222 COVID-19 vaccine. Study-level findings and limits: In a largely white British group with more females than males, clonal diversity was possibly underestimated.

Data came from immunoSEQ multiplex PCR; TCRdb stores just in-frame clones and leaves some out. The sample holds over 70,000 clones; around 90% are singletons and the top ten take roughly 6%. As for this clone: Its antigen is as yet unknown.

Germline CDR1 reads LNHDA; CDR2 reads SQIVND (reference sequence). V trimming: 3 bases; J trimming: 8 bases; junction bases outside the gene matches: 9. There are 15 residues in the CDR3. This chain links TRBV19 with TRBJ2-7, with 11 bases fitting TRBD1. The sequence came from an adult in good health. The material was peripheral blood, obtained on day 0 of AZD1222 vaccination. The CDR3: CASSMPGTGGFQQYF. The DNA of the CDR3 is TGTGCCAGTAGTATGCCCGGGACAGGGGGTTTCCAGCAGTACTTC.